Listed here are 11 T cell receptor beta chains from one sample, sequenced in a study of T cell responses to AZD1222 COVID-19 vaccine. TCRdb's copy holds only in-frame clones and misses some; the assay was immunoSEQ multiplex PCR. The table records just over 150,000 clones, about 87% of them present only once. This specimen was peripheral blood, taken 28 days after the second AZD1222 dose. The receptors derive from an adult who received the AZD1222 COVID-19 vaccine.

This chain links TRBV19 with TRBJ1-4; the D is unclear. The CDR3 extends over 14 amino acids. Germline V CDR1 and CDR2: LNHDA, SQIVND (reference sequence). Trimming stripped 3 bases from V and 0 bases from J, with 5 bases between. The CDR3 coding sequence is TGTGCCAGTAGTATGACGGCAACTAATGAAAAACTGTTTTTT. Protein sequence: CASSMTATNEKLFF.

The chain combines TRBV14 with TRBJ2-5; D could derive from TRBD1 or TRBD2 (5 bases each). The CDR3 contains 15 residues. Trimming stripped 3 bases from V and 5 bases from J, with 16 bases between. The V gene's germline CDR1 is SGHDN and CDR2 FVKESK. In DNA, the CDR3 is TGTGCCAGCAGCCAGAGGTCAGGGCCGGGGGAGACCCAGTACTTC. Translated: CASSQRSGPGETQYF.

The chain links TRBV6-1 to TRBJ1-5; no clear D. V was shortened by 0 bases and J by 3 bases, with 3 bases between the two germline ends. CDR1 MNHNS and CDR2 SASEGT come from the germline V gene. The CDR3 is 13 amino acids. CDR3 DNA: TGTGCCAGCAGTGAAGCCCTCAATCAGCCCCAGCATTTT. Protein sequence: CASSEALNQPQHF.

This chain uses TRBV7-8 with TRBJ2-3; possible D gene TRBD2, 6 bases. V was shortened by 1 base and J by 6 bases, with 11 bases between the two germline ends. Germline loops: CDR1 SGHVS, CDR2 FQNEAQ. The CDR3 runs 14 residues. The CDR3 nucleotides are TGTGCCAGCAGCTTAGAAGGGACTTTTGATACGCAGTATTTT. Its protein product is CASSLEGTFDTQYF.

The count of this clone is one. The chain couples TRBV28 to TRBJ1-6, with D possibly TRBD1 on 6 matching bases. Trimming removed 3 bases from V and 10 bases from J, with 13 bases in between. The length of the CDR3 is 14 residues. The germline gives CDR1 MDHEN, CDR2 SYDVKM. CDR3 sequence (DNA): TGTGCCAGCAGTTTGGCGGCAGGGGAGTCACCCCTCCACTTT. It is translated as CASSLAAGESPLHF.

The chain combines TRBV7-3 with TRBJ2-1; 9 bases match TRBD2. V lost 4 bases, J lost 7 bases, and 14 bases stayed unmatched. CDR1 is SGHTA, CDR2 FQGTGA, per germline. The CDR3 has 17 amino acids. The CDR3 DNA sequence: TGTGCCAGCAGCTCCCCGAGGGTAGCGGGAGTGTTTAATGAGCAGTTCTTC. Its protein is CASSSPRVAGVFNEQFF.

The chain employs TRBV10-3 and TRBJ2-2, with 9 bases lining up with TRBD1. CDR1 is ENHRY, CDR2 SYGVKD, per germline. The V and J ends lost 10 bases and 6 bases, in that order; junction bases with no gene match: 6. The CDR3 loop spans 13 amino acids. The CDR3 loop is CATGTGQAGELFF. The CDR3 region has the DNA TGTGCCACGGGGACAGGGCAGGCCGGGGAGCTGTTTTTT.

This rearrangement joins TRBV14 to TRBJ2-3; D is possibly TRBD2 (6 bases). V gave up 4 bases and J gave up 3 bases, with 11 bases separating them. Germline values: CDR1 SGHDN, CDR2 FVKESK. The CDR3 spans 14 residues. The CDR3 DNA follows: TGTGCCAGCAGCCGGAGTAGCGGAACAGATACGCAGTATTTT. This encodes CASSRSSGTDTQYF.

The chain links TRBV5-6 to TRBJ2-7, with 7 bases lining up with TRBD1. The CDR3 sequence is 14 residues long. From germline, CDR1 is SGHDT and CDR2 YYEEEE. Trimming at V came to 3 bases and at J to 4 bases, leaving 7 bases not matched to a gene. The CDR3 DNA is TGTGCCAGCAGCTACAGGGGCCCCTTTTACGAGCAGTACTTC. This sequence encodes CASSYRGPFYEQYF. Full variable domain (missing parts from reference TRBV5-6 and TRBJ2-7): DAGVTQSPTHLIKTRGQQVTLRCSPKSGHDTVSWYQQALGQGPQFIFQYYEEEERQRGNFPDRFSGHQFPNYSSELNVNALLLGDSALYLCASSYRGPFYEQYFGPGTRLTVT.

J is TRBJ2-1 and V is TRBV19; the D is unclear. Germline CDR1 and CDR2: LNHDA and SQIVND (reference sequence). V was clipped by 7 bases and J by 7 bases, with 11 bases between them. This CDR3 is built from 12 residues. CDR3 sequence: CASKDPGNEQFF. In nucleotides, the CDR3 is TGTGCCAGTAAGGACCCCGGGAATGAGCAGTTCTTC. Looking up the rest from reference TRBV19 and TRBJ2-1 gives the full variable domain: DGGITQSPKYLFRKEGQNVTLSCEQNLNHDAMYWYRQDPGQGLRLIYYSQIVNDFQKGDIAEGYSVSREKKESFPLTVTSAQKNPTAFYLCASKDPGNEQFFGPGTRLTVL.

The sample holds one count of this clone. The chain is built from TRBV30 and TRBJ2-2; D ambiguous. Trimming stripped 4 bases from V and 5 bases from J, with 14 bases between. The CDR3 contains 14 residues. Germline V gives CDR1 GTSNPN, CDR2 SVGIG (reference sequence). CDR3 nucleotides: TGTGCCTGGAACCCAGGATCCAAAACCGGGGAGCTGTTTTTT. As protein: CAWNPGSKTGELFF. Supplemented by reference TRBV30 and TRBJ2-2, the full variable domain reads SQTIHQWPATLVQPVGSPLSLECTVEGTSNPNLYWYRQAAGRGLQLLFYSVGIGQISSEVPQNLSASRPQDRQFILSSKKLLLSDSGFYLCAWNPGSKTGELFFGEGSRLTVL.